This entry is about one T cell receptor beta chain. Its antigen remains undetermined. Base-call qualities are not available, and no considerably larger clone is one nucleotide away. The record originates from a study of T-cell reconstitution after alpha-beta-depleted transplantation in children (dated by TCRdb to between 2015 and 2016). Regarding the complete study: The study quantitatively tracked T-cell immune reconstitution after TCRalphabeta/CD19-depleted allogeneic hematopoietic cell transplantation in children using TCR repertoire profiling. Broad study findings and their caveats: In some patients, high TCRbeta diversity at day 60 was attributed to recipient T cells and intrathymic progenitors that had survived conditioning. Over subsequent months, a decline in hyperexpanded clone frequencies was noted, and after one year, T-cell counts and TCRbeta diversity were mostly ascribed to newly produced T cells. About two months after transplant, the apparently early recovery of alphabetaT-cell counts reportedly depended on just several hundred clones that had expanded rapidly and came from non-depleted graft cells.

CDR1 SQVTM and CDR2 ANQGSEA are derived from the germline V gene. From cysteine to phenylalanine, the CDR3 is 16 amino acids long. The sequence is cut down to CDR3 DNA, 48 bases in frame from base 1. Trimming takes 4 bases from V and 0 bases from J, and the germline ends sit 17 bases apart. Read against the paper, the sample's time point label means: day 60 (about 2 months) after transplantation. The treatment or condition label here, explained by the study, means: allogeneic hematopoietic cell transplantation with graft depleted of TCRalphabeta T cells and CD19 B cells. Transplant recipients were children who received TCRalphabeta/CD19-depleted allogeneic hematopoietic cell grafts. The library was obtained by PCR. The sequencer listed for this sample is Illumina HiSeq 2500. To normalize quantification of the TCRbeta repertoire, the TCR libraries were built with molecular barcoding that relied on unique molecular identifiers. TCRdb reran the public reads through fastp at Q25 and MiXCR, keeping productive beta chains. Rows with one shared CDR3 protein collapse into an entry with the most common genes and DNA. The sample has around 31,000 distinct CDR3 sequences on record, 6.4% of them singletons. 27% of the sample goes to the ten largest clones.

The receptor was isolated from a child in the first two years of life who had a stem cell transplant for acute myeloid leukemia, so the T cells may come from the graft donor. Specimen: peripheral blood, collected 60 days after TCRalphabeta/CD19-depleted stem cell transplant. Recombination linked TRBV29-1 to TRBJ2-3; matching of 6 bases hints at TRBD1 as the D gene. The sequence in DNA is TGCAGCGTTGGGGGGAGCAGGGGATGGAGCACAGATACGCAGTATTTT. Translated, this is CSVGGSRGWSTDTQYF.